The rows below give T cell receptor beta chains drawn from one sample of a study of OX40 agonist ivuxolimab in advanced cancers. Profiled with immunoSEQ multiplex PCR; TCRdb holds only in-frame clones, not every one. The data hold roughly 59,000 clones, with approximately 86% observed a single time. Here the sequenced sample was CD4+ or CD8+ T cells sorted from blood, taken in a trial of the OX40 agonist ivuxolimab. The receptors come from an adult with an advanced solid tumor such as melanoma, head and neck, liver or kidney cancer. CDR3s include the opening cysteine and the closing phenylalanine or tryptophan. D genes are given only for firm matches. Some rows have no size entry. The others give once, few or many, or a class for an expanded clone.

V gene	J gene	D gene	clone size	CDR3 DNA	CDR3 protein
TRBV19	TRBJ2-2	TRBD2	few	TGTGCCAGTAGTATCCCCCTAGCGGGGACCGGGGAGCTGTTTTTT	CASSIPLAGTGELFF
TRBV9	TRBJ1-3	.	.	TGTGCCAGCAGCGTAGATGCAGGGTTTGGAAACACCATATATTTT	CASSVDAGFGNTIYF
TRBV5-1	TRBJ2-7	TRBD1	.	TGCGCCAGCACCAAAACCGGGACAGCTTCCTACGAGCAGTACTTC	CASTKTGTASYEQYF
TRBV7-2	TRBJ1-1	.	.	TGTGCCAGCAGCTCGGGGGACATACGGGTAATGAACACTGAAGCTTTCTTT	CASSSGDIRVMNTEAFF
TRBV7-2	TRBJ2-7	.	once	TGTGCCAGCAGCTTCGACGGGATCGACGAGCAGTACTTC	CASSFDGIDEQYF
TRBV28	TRBJ1-5	.	few	TGTGCCAGCGGGGGGGATCAGCCCCAGCATTTT	CASGGDQPQHF
TRBV5-1	TRBJ2-3	.	.	TGCGCCAGCAGCTTGGGGGGCGGGAGCACAGATACGCAGTATTTT	CASSLGGGSTDTQYF
TRBV12-5	TRBJ2-7	.	.	TGTGCTAGTGGTCCCATAGGACCCTCCGAGCAGTACTTC	CASGPIGPSEQYF
TRBV5-1	TRBJ1-1	TRBD1	.	TGCGCCAGCAGCCCAGAACAGGGGGCGCACACTGAAGCTTTCTTT	CASSPEQGAHTEAFF
TRBV11-2	TRBJ1-4	.	once	TGTGCCAGCAGCCCACACGGGGCAGGGGAAAAACTGTTTTTT	CASSPHGAGEKLFF
TRBV19	TRBJ2-3	TRBD2	.	TGTGCCAGTAGTTTAGCGGGGGGGAGTTATACGCAGTATTTT	CASSLAGGSYTQYF